This passage covers 21 T cell receptor beta chains from one sample sequenced in a study of T cell responses to AZD1222 COVID-19 vaccine. Some clones are missing from TCRdb's copy, which holds only in-frame ones; the method was immunoSEQ multiplex PCR. Of about 100,000 clones in the sample, 80% to 95% were seen once. The specimen was peripheral blood, collected on day 0 of AZD1222 vaccination. Every receptor here comes from an adult in good health.

V is TRBV5-4 and J is TRBJ1-2; no firm D call. Germline V lookup: CDR1 SGHNT, CDR2 YYREEE (reference sequence). Trimming left V 1 base short and J 6 bases short, with 13 bases between. CDR3 length: 14 residues. CDR3 amino acids: CASSLLNPIDGYTF. Here the CDR3 DNA reads TGTGCCAGCAGCTTGCTCAACCCAATAGATGGCTACACCTTC.

The rearrangement links TRBV19 to TRBJ2-5; D is undetermined. Germline V gene lookup returns CDR1 LNHDA and CDR2 SQIVND (reference sequence). Trimming shortened V by 5 bases and J by 5 bases, and 12 bases separated the two germline ends. The CDR3 has 13 amino acids. CDR3 coding DNA: TGTGCCAGTAGTTCTACGGCAGTCGAGACCCAGTACTTC. Its translation is CASSSTAVETQYF.

DNA for the CDR3: TGCAGCGTTACCTCGGGGGACAGGGGGCTGGATGAGCAGTTCTTC. Translated, it gives CSVTSGDRGLDEQFF. The chain couples TRBV29-1 to TRBJ2-1; TRBD1 agrees at 12 bases. This CDR3 spans 15 amino acids. Germline V gene data show CDR1 as SQVTM and CDR2 as ANQGSEA. J lost 8 bases, V lost 5 bases, and 10 bases had no gene match.

CDR3 residues: CASSHGGNQPQHF. CDR3 nucleotide sequence: TGTGCCAGCAGCCACGGGGGGAATCAGCCCCAGCATTTT. V and J are TRBV7-2 and TRBJ1-5; a weak D match, TRBD1 (5 bases). The CDR3 extends over 13 amino acids. V lost 5 bases, J lost 4 bases, and 9 bases lay in between. The germline gives CDR1 SGHTA, CDR2 FQGNSA.

The rearrangement links TRBV15 to TRBJ2-3; 11 nucleotides agree with TRBD2. Germline CDR1 and CDR2: LNHNV and YYDKDF (reference sequence). CDR3 size: 17 residues. The ends lost 1 base at V and 0 bases at J; junction bases unmatched: 3. CDR3 residues: CATSRASGRSSTDTQYF. CDR3 DNA: TGTGCCACCAGCAGAGCTAGCGGGAGGTCTAGCACAGATACGCAGTATTTT.

This chain links TRBV28 with TRBJ2-1, with 8 bases fitting TRBD2. This CDR3 has 16 amino acids. The V and J ends lost 7 bases and 2 bases, in that order; junction bases with no gene match: 10. Germline CDR1 is MDHEN and CDR2 is SYDVKM. CDR3 sequence reads: CASTSGRREPYNEQFF. The CDR3 coding sequence is TGTGCCAGCACTAGCGGGCGTCGTGAGCCCTACAATGAGCAGTTCTTC.

The chain recombines TRBV3-1 (or the pseudogene TRBV3-2) with TRBJ1-1, with unresolved D. Trimming left V 4 bases short and J 1 base short, with 7 bases between. Germline lookup yields CDR1 LGHDT and CDR2 YNNKEL (reference sequence). There are 13 residues in the CDR3. CDR3 residues: CASSRSGNTEAFF. The CDR3 region has the DNA TGTGCCAGCAGCCGATCGGGGAACACTGAAGCTTTCTTT.

Comment on this clone: Germline is not matched at one junction end, which may reflect a read error. The V call is TRBV7-9, the J call TRBJ1-4, with TRBD1 matching 7 bases. The length of the CDR3 is 15 residues. Germline V gene lookup returns CDR1 SEHNR and CDR2 FQNEAQ (reference sequence). The CDR3 DNA follows: TGTGCCAGCAGCCTCCCAGGGGGGACTATTGAAAAACTGTTTTTT. Translation: CASSLPGGTIEKLFF.

The J gene is TRBJ1-5, the V gene TRBV28; tentative D call: TRBD1 (6 bases). The CDR3 runs to 15 residues. V was shortened by 6 bases and J by 6 bases, with 18 bases between the two germline ends. CDR1 and CDR2 from the germline V gene are MDHEN and SYDVKM. The chain's CDR3 is CASSRIQGLGQPQHF. DNA of the CDR3: TGTGCCAGCAGCCGAATACAGGGTTTGGGTCAGCCCCAGCATTTT.

The chain couples TRBV20-1 to TRBJ1-2; TRBD1 is a possible D gene (6 bases). CDR3 length: 12 residues. With 3 bases removed from V and 8 bases from J, the gap between germline ends came to 13 bases. Germline V gives CDR1 DFQATT, CDR2 SNEGSKA (reference sequence). In DNA, the CDR3 is TGCAGTGCTAGTGAGAGGGGGGTCGGCTACACCTTC. It is translated as CSASERGVGYTF.

V and J are TRBV7-9 and TRBJ2-5, with TRBD1 matching over 7 bases. The CDR3 is 15 residues long. J lost 2 bases, V lost 2 bases, and 5 bases had no gene match. Germline V gene data show CDR1 as SEHNR and CDR2 as FQNEAQ (reference sequence). CDR3 loop: CASSLRGQQQETQYF. CDR3 DNA sequence: TGTGCCAGCAGCTTAAGGGGACAGCAGCAAGAGACCCAGTACTTC.

The chain combines TRBV25-1 with TRBJ1-5; D is unclear. The CDR3 sequence is 14 residues long. The germline gives CDR1 MGHDK, CDR2 SYGVNS. The germline V and J ends were trimmed by 1 base and 3 bases, with 7 bases remaining between them. CDR3 nucleotides: TGTGCCAGCAGTGAATGGCAGGTCAATCAGCCCCAGCATTTT. It is translated as CASSEWQVNQPQHF.

This clone was found once. The V and J genes are TRBV28 and TRBJ1-2; 8 nucleotides match TRBD1. From germline, CDR1 is MDHEN and CDR2 SYDVKM. The V gene end was trimmed by 6 bases and the J gene end by 8 bases; junction bases not matched to a gene: 8. The CDR3 has 13 residues. CDR3 DNA sequence: TGTGCCAGCAGCCGAGGGACAGGTGAGGGCTACACCTTC. Translation gives CASSRGTGEGYTF.

This clone appeared a few times. The chain has TRBV5-8 and TRBJ2-7; 13 bases agree with TRBD2. CDR3 length: 15 residues. The germline V gene encodes CDR1 SGHTS and CDR2 YDEGEE. J was trimmed by 3 bases and V by 0 bases; bases with no gene match: 0. Here the CDR3 DNA reads TGTGCCAGCAGCTTGGGACTAGCGGGGGGCTACGAGCAGTACTTC. As protein: CASSLGLAGGYEQYF.

This chain connects TRBV5-1 to TRBJ1-4; no clear D gene. Germline CDR1 SGHRS, CDR2 YFSETQ. This CDR3 has 14 amino acids. V was trimmed by 3 bases and J by 8 bases, leaving 14 bases between them. The chain's CDR3 is CASSSPALPEKLFF. CDR3 DNA: TGCGCCAGCAGCTCCCCAGCCTTACCGGAAAAACTGTTTTTT.

The chain has TRBV7-6 and TRBJ2-5; 9 bases are a match to TRBD1. Germline lookup yields CDR1 SGHVS and CDR2 FNYEAQ. Trimming removed 1 base from V and 2 bases from J; junction bases left unmatched: 5. The CDR3 extends over 16 amino acids. CDR3 amino acids: CASSLEPGQGQETQYF. The CDR3, as DNA: TGTGCCAGCAGCTTAGAGCCGGGACAGGGTCAAGAGACCCAGTACTTC.

The chain employs TRBV15 and TRBJ2-7; D is uncertain. Germline CDR1 is LNHNV and CDR2 is YYDKDF (reference sequence). Trimming left V 0 bases short and J 5 bases short, with 14 bases between. The CDR3 is 15 amino acids. The CDR3 DNA reads as TGTGCCACCAGCAGAGAGGTGACATTGGTGGACGAGCAGTACTTC. It translates to CATSREVTLVDEQYF.

This clone was found once. The chain links TRBV19 to TRBJ1-5; possibly TRBD1 for D (5 bases). V was shortened by 4 bases and J by 1 base, with 14 bases between the two germline ends. CDR1 and CDR2 (germline): LNHDA, SQIVND (reference sequence). CDR3 length equals 16 residues. CDR3: CASSTQGRDSNQPQHF. For the CDR3, the DNA is TGTGCCAGTAGTACCCAAGGGAGGGACAGCAATCAGCCCCAGCATTTT.

This CDR3 is CASSPLSGVPYNEQFF. The DNA of the CDR3 is TGTGCCAGCAGCCCACTCAGCGGGGTCCCCTACAATGAGCAGTTCTTC. V gene TRBV7-2 combines with J gene TRBJ2-1, with TRBD2 matching over 7 bases. The CDR3 loop spans 16 amino acids. V dropped 5 bases and J dropped 2; count of bases not matched to a gene: 9. Germline V gene sequence: CDR1 SGHTA, CDR2 FQGNSA.

The chain carries TRBV6-1 and TRBJ1-3; 8 bases are a match to TRBD1. The V gene's germline CDR1 is MNHNS and CDR2 SASEGT. The CDR3 is 17 amino acids. The junction had 8 bases not matched to a gene; V was cut back by 0 bases and J by 4 bases. This CDR3 is CASSEAGQGAPGNTIYF. The CDR3, as DNA: TGTGCCAGCAGTGAAGCAGGTCAGGGGGCGCCGGGAAACACCATATATTTT.

The chain has TRBV9 and TRBJ2-1, with 7 nucleotides matching TRBD2. The CDR3 sequence is 16 residues long. The V segment lost 4 bases and the J segment 3 bases; nucleotides outside the gene matches: 10. Germline V gene lookup returns CDR1 SGDLS and CDR2 YYNGEE. CDR3 region: CASSPSPGGGYNEQFF. The CDR3 DNA sequence: TGTGCCAGCAGCCCCAGCCCTGGGGGGGGCTACAATGAGCAGTTCTTC.